This entry features one TCR beta chain sequence. Its antigen is as yet unknown. The table came from immunoSEQ multiplex PCR; TCRdb's copy has only in-frame clones and leaves some out. The repertoire holds roughly 26,000 clones, with approximately 90% as singletons. This specimen comes from a study of OX40 agonist ivuxolimab in advanced cancers. Study observations and caveats: There were, on average, more expanded clones in CD8+ T cells than in CD4+. There was clonal expansion of CD4+ and CD8+ blood T cells by week 6 at 0.1 to 3.0 mg/kg.

The receptor's source is an adult with an advanced solid tumor such as melanoma, head and neck, liver or kidney cancer. Source: CD4+ or CD8+ T cells sorted from blood, taken in a trial of the OX40 agonist ivuxolimab.

The CDR3 sequence is CASSYRATGETQYF. The CDR3 DNA is TGCGCCAGCAGCTACCGGGCAACAGGAGAGACCCAGTACTTC. The chain links TRBV5-1 to TRBJ2-5; D might be TRBD1 (5 bases). Trimming left V 3 bases short and J 4 bases short, with 13 bases between. Germline CDR1 and CDR2: SGHRS and YFSETQ. The length of the CDR3 is 14 residues.